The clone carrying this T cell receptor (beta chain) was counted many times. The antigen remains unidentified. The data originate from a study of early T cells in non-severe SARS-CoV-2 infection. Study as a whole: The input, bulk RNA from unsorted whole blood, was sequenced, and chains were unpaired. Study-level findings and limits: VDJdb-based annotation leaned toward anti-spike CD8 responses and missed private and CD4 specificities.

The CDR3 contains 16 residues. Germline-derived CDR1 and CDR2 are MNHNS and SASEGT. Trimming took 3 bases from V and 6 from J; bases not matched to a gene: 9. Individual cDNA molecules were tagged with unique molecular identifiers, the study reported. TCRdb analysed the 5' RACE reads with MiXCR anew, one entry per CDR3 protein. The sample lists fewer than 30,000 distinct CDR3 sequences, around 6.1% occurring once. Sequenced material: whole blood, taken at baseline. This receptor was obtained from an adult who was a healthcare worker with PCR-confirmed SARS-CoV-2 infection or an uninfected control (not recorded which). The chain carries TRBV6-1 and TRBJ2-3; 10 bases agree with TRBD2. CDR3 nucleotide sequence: TGTGCCAGCAGTGATCGGCTAGCGGGGGCGCGGGATACGCAGTATTTT. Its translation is CASSDRLAGARDTQYF.